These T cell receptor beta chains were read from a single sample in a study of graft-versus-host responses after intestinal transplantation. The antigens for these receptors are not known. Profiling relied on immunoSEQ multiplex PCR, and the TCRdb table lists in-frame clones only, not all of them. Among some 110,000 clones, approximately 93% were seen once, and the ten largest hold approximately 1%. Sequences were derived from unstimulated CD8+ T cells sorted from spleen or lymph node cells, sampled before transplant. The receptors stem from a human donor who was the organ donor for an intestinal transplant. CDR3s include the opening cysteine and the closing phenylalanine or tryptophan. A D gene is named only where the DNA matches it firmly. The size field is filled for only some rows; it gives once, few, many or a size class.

TGTGCCAGCAGTAGACTAGCGGGAGATGGCCCCACCGGGGAGCTGTTTTTT CASSRLAGDGPTGELFF TRBJ2-2 TRBD2 - TRBV2
TGCGCCAGCAGCCCCCTAGGCGGGTACTCTGGAAACACCATATATTTT CASSPLGGYSGNTIYF TRBJ1-3 - - TRBV4-1
TGCGCCAGCAGTAATATACTAGCGGGAGCCGGGGAGCTGTTTTTT CASSNILAGAGELFF TRBJ2-2 TRBD2 once TRBV10-1
TGTGCCAGCAGTGAATGGGACAGGGGCGCAGATACGCAGTATTTT CASSEWDRGADTQYF TRBJ2-3 TRBD1 few TRBV6-1
TGTGCCAGCACCGGGACGGGAGGCAACAATGAGCAGTTCTTC CASTGTGGNNEQFF TRBJ2-1 TRBD2 - TRBV7-9
TGCGCCAGCAGCCAAGCGGGCGGGAACACCGGGGAGCTGTTTTTT CASSQAGGNTGELFF TRBJ2-2 - - TRBV4-1
TGCGCCAGCAGCCTCGGCGGCCTAGCGGGAGATACGCAGTATTTT CASSLGGLAGDTQYF TRBJ2-3 TRBD2 - TRBV4-1
TGTGCCAGCAGCTCGACTCTCGGGCCTCGGGATGAGCAGTACTTC CASSSTLGPRDEQYF TRBJ2-7 - - TRBV28
TGCGCCAGCAGTCTCGTTAGGGGATTGAGTGGGGCCGTGACCGGGGAGCTGTTTTTT CASSLVRGLSGAVTGELFF TRBJ2-2 - - TRBV10-1
TGTGCCACCAGCAGAAGACTAGTGGAGAGCGGGAGGGTGGGAGTGGATGAGCAGTTCTTC CATSRRLVESGRVGVDEQFF TRBJ2-1 TRBD2 - TRBV15
TGTGCCAGCTCAGCGAGGCGCTACGAGCAGTACTTC CASSARRYEQYF TRBJ2-7 - - TRBV18
TGTGCCAGCAGTCCGACATCGGGTAACTATGGCTACACCTTC CASSPTSGNYGYTF TRBJ1-2 - - TRBV7-2
TGTGCCAGCAGTGTAAGGGGGACCGGGGAGCTGTTTTTT CASSVRGTGELFF TRBJ2-2 - - TRBV25-1
TGTGCCAGCAGCTTGGCCCAGGCTGACTACGAGCAGTACTTC CASSLAQADYEQYF TRBJ2-7 - - TRBV5-4
TGTGCCAGCAGTTACGAGAGCAATCAGCCCCAGCATTTT CASSYESNQPQHF TRBJ1-5 - - TRBV6-6
TGTGCCAGCAGTCCCGGGGGGTTTCGGGCCTACAATGAGCAGTTCTTC CASSPGGFRAYNEQFF TRBJ2-1 TRBD2 - TRBV9
TGTGCCAGCGGTACTGGGGCCAACGTCCTGACTTTC CASGTGANVLTF TRBJ2-6 - - TRBV28
TGCAGCGTTGAGGTCAGGGGGCTCGGGACTGAAGCTTTCTTT CSVEVRGLGTEAFF TRBJ1-1 TRBD1 - TRBV29-1
TGTGCCAGCAGTTTCCCAGGGGGGAGGGAGACCCAGTACTTC CASSFPGGRETQYF TRBJ2-5 - - TRBV28
TGCAGCGCAGGAGGGGGAGGCTACACCTTC CSAGGGGYTF TRBJ1-2 - - TRBV20-1